The next 17 T cell receptor beta chains were all read from a single sample in a study of CD8+CD57+ T cells in acquired aplastic anemia. The sequenced patients had an expansion of CD8+CD57+ cells seen by flow cytometry. According to the study, genomic DNA was the template for TCR beta VDJ and CDR3 profiling. In TCRdb, the reads were re-called with MiXCR into one record per CDR3 protein. The data hold roughly 200,000 distinct CDR3 sequences, with roughly 65% observed a single time. Input material: sorted CD4+, CD8+, or CD8+CD57+ T cells (not recorded which) from PBMCs. The receptors stem from a human donor with aplastic anemia.

The chain joins TRBV2 to TRBJ2-1, with 9 bases aligning to TRBD1. The CDR3 consists of 13 residues. V lost 10 bases, J lost 8 bases, and 9 bases stayed unmatched. Germline V CDR1 and CDR2: SNHLY, FYNNEI. The CDR3 loop is CAIPDRGRDEQFF. The DNA for the CDR3 is TGTGCCATCCCAGACAGGGGGAGAGATGAGCAGTTCTTC.

The chain is built from TRBV11-2 and TRBJ2-7; 7 bases map to TRBD2. V trimming: 2 bases; J trimming: 2 bases; junction bases outside the gene matches: 6. Germline values: CDR1 SGHAT, CDR2 FQNNGV. The CDR3 loop spans 15 amino acids. The CDR3 loop is CASSLFGLAAYEQYF. The DNA for the CDR3 is TGTGCCAGCAGCTTATTTGGTCTAGCGGCCTACGAGCAGTACTTC.

This chain connects TRBV20-1 to TRBJ1-2, with TRBD1 identical over 9 bases. The CDR3 runs to 12 residues. Germline lookup yields CDR1 DFQATT and CDR2 SNEGSKA (reference sequence). The V gene end was trimmed by 3 bases and the J gene end by 5 bases; junction bases not matched to a gene: 1. The CDR3 region is CSASGQGYGYTF. Written as DNA, the CDR3 is TGCAGTGCTAGCGGACAGGGGTATGGCTACACCTTC.

A note on this clonotype: A junction end diverges from the germline sequence, so it may reflect a read error. The chain uses TRBV2 and TRBJ2-7, with TRBD1 as a possible D gene (7 bases). The CDR3 length is 16 residues. Germline V gene lookup returns CDR1 SNHLY and CDR2 FYNNEI. CDR3 nucleotide sequence: TGTGCCACCAGTGATTTGGAGGGACAGCGCTCCTACGAGCAGTACTTC. It encodes CATSDLEGQRSYEQYF.

The J gene is TRBJ1-2, the V gene TRBV9; D perhaps matches TRBD1 (5 bases). Germline loops: CDR1 SGDLS, CDR2 YYNGEE. Trimming stripped 0 bases from V and 6 bases from J, with 18 bases between. The CDR3 runs to 16 residues. CDR3 residues: CASSVAPTRQGDGYTF. The DNA for the CDR3 is TGTGCCAGCAGCGTAGCTCCCACTCGGCAGGGCGATGGCTACACCTTC.

This clonotype showed up many times. The chain couples TRBV7-8 to TRBJ1-1; perhaps TRBD1 as D (6 bases). The length of the CDR3 is 15 residues. Germline CDR1 is SGHVS and CDR2 is FQNEAQ. Trimming took 1 base from V and 5 from J, leaving 14 bases between them. The CDR3 DNA is TGTGCCAGCAGCTTAGTGGCAGGGGTAAAAACTGAAGCTTTCTTT. The encoded protein is CASSLVAGVKTEAFF.

This clonotype has ten or more counts. The V and J genes are TRBV4-1 and TRBJ1-2; D possibly corresponds to TRBD1 (6 bases). The CDR3 is made up of 17 amino acids. Germline V gene data show CDR1 as MGHRA and CDR2 as YSYEKL. The germline V and J ends were trimmed by 4 bases and 0 bases, with 18 bases remaining between them. The CDR3 sequence is CASSPPGEFRSNYGYTF. CDR3 DNA: TGCGCCAGCAGCCCACCAGGGGAGTTCCGATCTAACTATGGCTACACCTTC.

This clonotype was observed at least ten times. The rearrangement joins TRBV4-1 to TRBJ1-6; 7 nucleotides align to TRBD1. This CDR3 contains 15 residues. V dropped 3 bases and J dropped 6; count of bases not matched to a gene: 5. The germline V gene has CDR1 MGHRA and CDR2 YSYEKL. The DNA for the CDR3 is TGCGCCAGCAGCCAGAAAAGGGACAGTAATTCACCCCTCCACTTT. Its translation is CASSQKRDSNSPLHF.

In regard to this clonotype: No DNA is shown, since the ends of the CDR3 on it are uncertain; the CDR3 is the one TCRdb lists. This sequence joins TRBV7-9 and TRBJ2-1; the table's D call of TRBD1 was not tested on the DNA. The CDR3 comprises 19 residues, both ends counted. Germline V gene sequence: CDR1 SEHNR, CDR2 FQNEAQ (reference sequence). The CDR3: CASSFYICSASGPWNEQFF.

V and J are TRBV2 and TRBJ2-1; possibly TRBD2 for D (6 bases). The V and J ends lost 3 bases and 9 bases respectively, with 12 bases between them. In germline, CDR1 is SNHLY, CDR2 FYNNEI. The CDR3 sequence is 13 residues long. DNA of the CDR3: TGTGCCAGCAGTGAGACCCCGGAGGGTGAGCAGTTCTTC. Amino acid sequence: CASSETPEGEQFF. Using reference TRBV2 and TRBJ2-1 for the parts outside the CDR3, the full variable domain is EPEVTQTPSHQVTQMGQEVILRCVPISNHLYFYWYRQILGQKVEFLVSFYNNEISEKSEIFDDQFSVERPDGSNFTLKIRSTKLEDSAMYFCASSETPEGEQFFGPGTRLTVL.

The rearrangement uses TRBV5-1 and TRBJ1-6; 9 bases are shared with TRBD1. Germline V gives CDR1 SGHRS, CDR2 YFSETQ. J gave up 6 bases and V 3 bases, and 4 bases lay outside the gene matches. The CDR3 loop spans 15 amino acids. The CDR3 DNA is TGCGCCAGCAGCTGGACAGGGGTGGGTAATTCACCCCTCCACTTT. It specifies CASSWTGVGNSPLHF.

Ten or more counts support this clonotype. This sequence joins TRBV11-2 and TRBJ1-1; 7 bases are a match to TRBD1. CDR3 length: 14 amino acids. The germline V gene encodes CDR1 SGHAT and CDR2 FQNNGV. Trimming at V came to 1 base and at J to 1 base, leaving 0 bases not matched to a gene. CDR3 sequence: CASSLGTGNTEAFF. The CDR3 nucleotides read TGTGCCAGCAGCTTAGGGACAGGGAACACTGAAGCTTTCTTT.

This clonotype showed up just once. The junction does not match germline at one end; this may be a read error. The chain recombines TRBV14 with TRBJ2-1; no reliable D call. The CDR3 contains 13 residues. Germline V gene lookup returns CDR1 SGHDN and CDR2 FVKESK. The CDR3 DNA follows: TGTGCCAGCAGCCAAGATAAATACAATGAGCATTTCTTC. Protein product: CASSQDKYNEHFF.

This clonotype showed up many times. The chain has TRBV5-1 and TRBJ1-1; 11 bases map to TRBD1. V lost 4 bases, J lost 4 bases, and 0 bases stayed unmatched. The length of the CDR3 is 13 residues. Germline CDR1 reads SGHRS; CDR2 reads YFSETQ. This chain's CDR3 is CASSGTGGTEAFF. CDR3 sequence (DNA): TGCGCCAGCAGCGGGACAGGGGGCACTGAAGCTTTCTTT.

The chain carries TRBV7-3 and TRBJ2-1; 7 bases fit TRBD2. CDR3 length: 14 residues. V dropped 5 bases and J dropped 2; count of bases not matched to a gene: 3. CDR1 and CDR2 from the germline V gene are SGHTA and FQGTGA. Here the CDR3 reads CASSLLAPYNEQFF. Written as DNA, the CDR3 is TGTGCCAGCAGCCTACTAGCGCCCTACAATGAGCAGTTCTTC. Full variable domain (outside the CDR3, taken from reference TRBV7-3 and TRBJ2-1): GAGVSQTPSNKVTEKGKYVELRCDPISGHTALYWYRQSLGQGPEFLIYFQGTGAADDSGLPNDRFFAVRPEGSVSTLKIQRTERGDSAVYLCASSLLAPYNEQFFGPGTRLTVL.

The rearrangement joins TRBV5-1 to TRBJ1-5, with D maybe TRBD1 (5 bases). The CDR3 sequence is 16 residues long. Trimming pared 4 bases from V and 0 bases from J, leaving 14 bases between. Germline V gene sequence: CDR1 SGHRS, CDR2 YFSETQ. The CDR3 DNA follows: TGCGCCAGCAGCACGGGGACGGGGGATAGCAATCAGCCCCAGCATTTT. This sequence encodes CASSTGTGDSNQPQHF.

The chain carries TRBV7-2 and TRBJ2-1, with D maybe TRBD2 (5 bases). This CDR3 is 15 amino acids long. Trimming cost V 5 bases and J 3 bases, with 14 bases left between them. Germline V gives CDR1 SGHTA, CDR2 FQGNSA. The CDR3 loop reads CASSAFGSNYNEQFF. The CDR3 DNA reads TGTGCCAGCAGCGCATTTGGGAGCAACTACAATGAGCAGTTCTTC.